This T cell receptor beta chain is from a study of T-cell reconstitution after alpha-beta-depleted transplantation in children. Study results and caveats: In some patients, recipient T cells and intrathymic progenitors surviving conditioning explained high day-60 diversity. By one year post-transplant, T-cell counts and diversity largely arose from T cells that were newly produced. At around two months after transplant, the alpha-beta T cells were reportedly derived from several hundred expanded clones that came from non-depleted graft cells.

This clonotype was observed many times. As yet, its antigen is unknown. Researchers prepared the TCRbeta library using unique molecular identifiers, the study reports. TCRdb re-called the PCR reads with MiXCR, one entry per CDR3 protein. The sample lists about 110,000 distinct CDR3 sequences, 6.4% occurring once. The sequence was obtained from a male patient aged 2-9 years who had a stem cell transplant for acute lymphoblastic leukemia, so the T cells may come from the graft donor. The source was PBMCs, mostly from graft donor cells, collected 360 days after TCRalphabeta/CD19-depleted stem cell transplant.

In DNA, the CDR3 is TGTGCCAGCAGCTCTAGCGGGGGGGCCTACAATGAGCAGTTCTTC. Translated, it gives CASSSSGGAYNEQFF. The J gene is TRBJ2-1, the V gene TRBV12-3 or TRBV12-4; 12 bases map to TRBD2. V lost 6 bases and J lost 2; bases outside the gene matches: 2. This CDR3 has 15 residues.